Described below is a single TCR beta chain sequence and its context. Its antigen is unknown. A read error may explain this, as a much larger clone is one base away. TCRdb fed the RACE reads into MiXCR, producing one record per CDR3 protein. The table shows about 52,000 distinct CDR3 sequences, with approximately 10% occurring only once. The CDR3 is made up of 15 amino acids. Germline V CDR1 and CDR2: LGHNA, YSLEER. This sample was taken from a study of human T cells and chemical hapten exposure. Study-wide results and limits: No alteration of TCRs above 1 in 1000 frequency was seen with DPC sensitization.

Time point noted: patch test 1, 2 weeks after DPC sensitization. Regarding treatment: therapeutic diphenylcyclopropenone sensitization with weekly scalp DPC. Unfractionated whole blood yielded total RNA. This sequence joins TRBV4-3 and TRBJ1-3; D possibly corresponds to TRBD1 (5 bases). The sequence was collected from a woman between 40 and 50 years old with alopecia areata. Some clones in this sample may be carry-over from other donors' samples. The sequences come from whole blood, collected in connection with sensitization to the hapten diphenylcyclopropenone (DPC). This CDR3 is CASSQDGDRRNTIHF. The DNA of the CDR3 is TGCGCCAGCAGCCAAGATGGAGACAGAAGAAACACCATACATTTT.